Below, 21 T cell receptor beta chains from the same sample are listed, as sequenced in a study of early T cells in non-severe SARS-CoV-2 infection (dated by TCRdb to the early 2020s). The library was produced with 5' RACE. The instrument given in TCRdb is NextSeq 500. The public reads were quality trimmed at Q25 with fastp and then assembled into clones with MiXCR by TCRdb, keeping productive beta chains. Identical CDR3 protein sequences are pooled into one entry, listed with their most common genes and DNA. This sample is represented by roughly 120,000 distinct CDR3 sequences; more than 12% of them were singletons. The ten largest clones capture less than 25% of the sample. The sequencing sample was made of whole blood. These receptors were taken from an adult who was a healthcare worker with PCR-confirmed SARS-CoV-2 infection or an uninfected control (not recorded which).

This clonotype was observed a few times. The V and J genes are TRBV29-1 and TRBJ2-3; D gene uncertain. From germline, CDR1 is SQVTM and CDR2 ANQGSEA. V shed 3 bases and J shed 0 bases, with 13 bases lying between them. CDR3 length: 15 amino acids. CDR3 amino acids: CSVEPGPSSTDTQYF. CDR3 sequence (DNA): TGCAGCGTTGAGCCCGGACCGTCTAGCACAGATACGCAGTATTTT.

The V gene is TRBV7-9, the J gene TRBJ2-7; D is unclear. The germline V gene has CDR1 SEHNR and CDR2 FQNEAQ (reference sequence). The CDR3 is 13 amino acids. V was clipped by 7 bases and J by 6 bases, with 16 bases between them. The CDR3 sequence is CASTASSLGEQYF. The CDR3 DNA sequence: TGTGCCAGCACCGCGAGTTCCTTGGGCGAGCAGTACTTC.

This sequence joins TRBV4-2 and TRBJ1-3; possible D gene TRBD1, 6 bases. Trimming stripped 3 bases from V and 3 bases from J, with 9 bases between. The CDR3 has 14 amino acids. Germline values: CDR1 LGHNA, CDR2 YNFKEQ. The CDR3 DNA reads as TGTGCCAGCAGCCAGAGGGGGGTTGGAAACACCATATATTTT. Translating it yields CASSQRGVGNTIYF.

The chain recombines TRBV15 with TRBJ2-1, with TRBD2 as a possible D gene (6 bases). Germline lookup yields CDR1 LNHNV and CDR2 YYDKDF (reference sequence). Trimming took off 1 base at V and 5 bases at J, with 15 bases between the two ends. The CDR3 is 16 amino acids. CDR3 nucleotide sequence: TGTGCCACCAGCAGAGCTTTGGGCGCGGGGAACAATGAGCAGTTCTTC. Amino acid sequence: CATSRALGAGNNEQFF. The full variable domain, rest sourced from reference TRBV15 and TRBJ2-1, is DAMVIQNPRYQVTQFGKPVTLSCSQTLNHNVMYWYQQKSSQAPKLLFHYYDKDFNNEADTPDNFQSRRPNTSFCFLDIRSPGLGDTAMYLCATSRALGAGNNEQFFGPGTRLTVL.

The CDR3 region is CASSQDLEWTGEAFF. For the CDR3, the DNA is TGTGCCAGCAGCCAAGATCTGGAGTGGACGGGTGAAGCTTTCTTT. The rearrangement uses TRBV4-2 and TRBJ1-1; D uncertain. CDR1 and CDR2 from the germline V gene are LGHNA and YNFKEQ. This CDR3 is 15 amino acids long. V lost 0 bases and J lost 7, with 15 bases in between.

The J gene is TRBJ1-1, the V gene TRBV2; D not resolved. The V and J ends lost 5 bases and 3 bases respectively, with 13 bases between them. The length of the CDR3 is 14 residues. CDR1 is SNHLY and CDR2 is FYNNEI in the germline V gene. The DNA of the CDR3 is TGTGCCAGCAGTTCTTTCATAGGTCACACTGAAGCTTTCTTT. Residues: CASSSFIGHTEAFF.

This clonotype showed up just a few times. The rearrangement joins TRBV18 to TRBJ1-3; D possibly corresponds to TRBD1 (6 bases). Germline loops: CDR1 KGHSH, CDR2 LQKENI. The CDR3 covers 19 residues. V lost 0 bases and J lost 0, with 18 bases in between. In DNA, the CDR3 is TGTGCCAGCTCACCACCGGGACACCTCGTGCGCAACTCTGGAAACACCATATATTTT. Its protein is CASSPPGHLVRNSGNTIYF. Full variable domain (outside the CDR3, taken from reference TRBV18 and TRBJ1-3): NAGVMQNPRHLVRRRGQEARLRCSPMKGHSHVYWYRQLPEEGLKFMVYLQKENIIDESGMPKERFSAEFPKEGPSILRIQQVVRGDSAAYFCASSPPGHLVRNSGNTIYFGEGSWLTVV.

This clonotype showed up just a few times. This chain joins TRBV29-1 and TRBJ1-2; D perhaps matches TRBD1 (5 bases). The germline gives CDR1 SQVTM, CDR2 ANQGSEA. V gave up 7 bases and J gave up 2 bases, with 11 bases separating them. The CDR3 is 12 amino acids. In DNA, the CDR3 is TGCAGCGCTGGCAGGGTCAACTATGGCTACACCTTC. Its protein is CSAGRVNYGYTF.

At least ten counts were recorded for this clonotype. The chain combines TRBV5-1 with TRBJ2-3; D is ambiguous. V shed 4 bases and J shed 5 bases, with 17 bases lying between them. The CDR3 contains 15 residues. Germline V gene data show CDR1 as SGHRS and CDR2 as YFSETQ. CDR3 in amino acids: CASSGAYKPGDTQYF. Written as DNA, the CDR3 is TGCGCCAGCAGCGGAGCGTACAAGCCGGGAGATACGCAGTATTTT. Together with reference TRBV5-1 and TRBJ2-3, the CDR3 gives the full variable domain: KAGVTQTPRYLIKTRGQQVTLSCSPISGHRSVSWYQQTPGQGLQFLFEYFSETQRNKGNFPGRFSGRQFSNSRSEMNVSTLELGDSALYLCASSGAYKPGDTQYFGPGTRLTVL.

This clonotype showed up just a few times. The chain is built from TRBV30 and TRBJ1-6, with TRBD1 matching over 8 bases. The CDR3 length is 14 residues. Germline CDR1 reads GTSNPN; CDR2 reads SVGIG (reference sequence). The junction had 4 bases not matched to a gene; V was cut back by 2 bases and J by 7 bases. CDR3 in DNA: TGTGCCTGGAGTCACGGGACAGGAAATTCACCCCTCCACTTT. Its translation: CAWSHGTGNSPLHF.

The chain has TRBV15 and TRBJ2-1, with TRBD2 matching over 10 bases. With V trimmed by 4 bases and J by 3 bases, 3 bases remained unmatched. Germline V lookup: CDR1 LNHNV, CDR2 YYDKDF (reference sequence). The CDR3 is 15 residues long. The CDR3 is CATSTKRGGYNEQFF. The CDR3, as DNA: TGTGCCACCAGCACCAAGCGGGGGGGCTACAATGAGCAGTTCTTC. Combining the CDR3 with reference TRBV15 and TRBJ2-1 gives the whole variable domain DAMVIQNPRYQVTQFGKPVTLSCSQTLNHNVMYWYQQKSSQAPKLLFHYYDKDFNNEADTPDNFQSRRPNTSFCFLDIRSPGLGDTAMYLCATSTKRGGYNEQFFGPGTRLTVL.

This clonotype appeared many times. This chain connects TRBV10-3 to TRBJ1-3; D call uncertain. The CDR3 sequence is 15 residues long. CDR1 is ENHRY and CDR2 is SYGVKD in the germline V gene. V was pared by 3 bases and J by 8 bases, with 17 bases between. The CDR3 region is CAISERDTLLDTIYF. The CDR3 coding sequence is TGTGCCATCAGTGAACGTGATACCCTTTTGGACACCATATATTTT.

The chain carries TRBV29-1 and TRBJ2-5, with D maybe TRBD2 (6 bases). CDR1 is SQVTM, CDR2 ANQGSEA, per germline. The CDR3 contains 12 residues. Trimming removed 4 bases from V and 3 bases from J, with 9 bases in between. CDR3: CSVGSGEETQYF. The CDR3 DNA reads TGCAGCGTTGGGTCGGGGGAAGAGACCCAGTACTTC.

This clonotype was detected ten times or more. The chain couples TRBV6-1 to TRBJ2-4, with no clear D. V shed 2 bases and J shed 7 bases, with 9 bases lying between them. Germline values: CDR1 MNHNS, CDR2 SASEGT. This CDR3 has 13 amino acids. CDR3 residues: CASSEPVPNIQYF. The CDR3 DNA is TGTGCCAGCAGTGAACCGGTGCCTAACATTCAGTACTTC.

This clonotype was seen only once. This clone may be a read error of a much larger clone one base away. CDR3 protein: CAISSVSNQSQHF. Written as DNA, the CDR3 is TGTGCCATCAGTTCCGTAAGCAATCAGTCCCAGCATTTT. The chain employs TRBV10-3 and TRBJ1-5, with unresolved D. The CDR3 loop spans 13 amino acids. The germline V gene encodes CDR1 ENHRY and CDR2 SYGVKD.

This clonotype was observed a handful of times. The rearrangement uses TRBV6-1 and TRBJ1-1; D may be TRBD1 (6 bases). CDR1 and CDR2 from the germline V gene are MNHNS and SASEGT. The V and J ends lost 1 base and 2 bases respectively, with 11 bases between them. The CDR3 extends over 15 amino acids. This CDR3 reads CASSEGSGDNTEAFF. CDR3 coding DNA: TGTGCCAGCAGTGAAGGATCAGGGGATAACACTGAAGCTTTCTTT.

This chain joins TRBV30 and TRBJ1-5, with TRBD1 as a possible D gene (5 bases). Deletions cut 5 bases from V and 2 bases from J, with 10 bases between. The germline gives CDR1 GTSNPN, CDR2 SVGIG (reference sequence). The CDR3 loop spans 13 amino acids. CDR3 sequence: CAWSTVGNQPQHF. DNA of the CDR3: TGTGCCTGGTCGACAGTTGGCAATCAGCCCCAGCATTTT.

This clonotype was detected many times. The chain links TRBV7-8 to TRBJ2-1; D may match TRBD1 or TRBD2 (6 bases each). The germline V and J ends were trimmed by 3 bases and 3 bases, with 15 bases remaining between them. CDR3 length equals 16 residues. CDR1 and CDR2 from the germline V gene are SGHVS and FQNEAQ. The CDR3 DNA sequence: TGTGCCAGCAGCTTGGTTGGGGGGCACTTCTACAATGAGCAGTTCTTC. It codes for CASSLVGGHFYNEQFF.

In its sample, this clonotype was seen a few times. The rearrangement joins TRBV5-1 to TRBJ2-5; tentative D call: TRBD1 (5 bases). The V end lost 0 bases, the J end lost 2 bases, and 11 bases lay between the germline ends. CDR3 length: 15 amino acids. Germline V gene sequence: CDR1 SGHRS, CDR2 YFSETQ. CDR3 nucleotides: TGCGCCAGCAGCTTGGACCCGACAGTTCAAGAGACCCAGTACTTC. Its translation is CASSLDPTVQETQYF.

This clonotype was detected ten times or more. The rearrangement joins TRBV3-1 to TRBJ1-2, with D uncertain. The V gene's germline CDR1 is LGHDT and CDR2 YNNKEL (reference sequence). The CDR3 is made up of 13 amino acids. V was trimmed by 4 bases and J by 4 bases, leaving 10 bases between them. The CDR3 here is CASSPPASYGYTF. CDR3 DNA: TGTGCCAGCAGCCCACCGGCTTCCTATGGCTACACCTTC.

The chain joins TRBV27 to TRBJ2-1; either TRBD1 or TRBD2 may supply D (5 bases each). The germline V and J ends were trimmed by 7 bases and 5 bases, with 15 bases remaining between them. CDR1 and CDR2 from the germline V gene are MNHEY and SMNVEV (reference sequence). The CDR3 sequence is 14 residues long. CDR3 residues: CASKKGPQNNEQFF. As DNA, the CDR3 is TGTGCCAGCAAGAAGGGACCACAAAACAATGAGCAGTTCTTC.